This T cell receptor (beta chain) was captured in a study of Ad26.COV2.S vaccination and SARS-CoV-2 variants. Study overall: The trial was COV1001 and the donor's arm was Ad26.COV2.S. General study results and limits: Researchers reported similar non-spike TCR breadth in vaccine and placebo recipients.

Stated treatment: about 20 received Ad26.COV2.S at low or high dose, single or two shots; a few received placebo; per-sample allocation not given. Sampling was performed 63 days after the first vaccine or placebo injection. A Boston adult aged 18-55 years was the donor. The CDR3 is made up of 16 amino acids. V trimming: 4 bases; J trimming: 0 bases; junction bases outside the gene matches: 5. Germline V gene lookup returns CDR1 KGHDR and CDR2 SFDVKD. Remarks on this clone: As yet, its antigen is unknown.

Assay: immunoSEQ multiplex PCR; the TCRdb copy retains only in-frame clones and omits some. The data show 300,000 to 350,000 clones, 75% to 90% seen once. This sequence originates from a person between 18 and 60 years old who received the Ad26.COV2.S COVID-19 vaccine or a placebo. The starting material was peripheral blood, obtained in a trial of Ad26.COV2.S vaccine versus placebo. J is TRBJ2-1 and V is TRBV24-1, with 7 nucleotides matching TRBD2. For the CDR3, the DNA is TGTGCCACCAGTGACCCGAGCGGGGCCTCCTACAATGAGCAGTTCTTC. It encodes CATSDPSGASYNEQFF.